This T cell receptor beta chain stems from a study of a mutant IDH1 vaccine in newly diagnosed glioma. Clones were read by immunoSEQ multiplex PCR, and TCRdb kept only the in-frame ones, dropping some. There are under 55,000 clones in the sample; over 75% occur only once, and under 2.5% lies in the top ten. Concerning this clone itself: Its antigen is still unknown.

The V end lost 3 bases, the J end lost 3 bases, and 9 bases lay between the germline ends. The CDR3 length is 14 residues. CDR1 SNHLY and CDR2 FYNNEI come from the germline V gene. Regarding time point: week 11, during vaccination. The study gave 300 ug of mutant IDH1 20-mer peptide per vaccine dose, with topical imiquimod. Sequenced here: PBMCs, sampled from a glioma patient whose treatment included an IDH1 peptide vaccine. The V and J genes are TRBV2 and TRBJ1-5; no reliable D call. The receptor was isolated from a man between 45 and 60 years old with glioma. The CDR3 sequence: CASSDMAINQPQHF. The CDR3 DNA reads as TGTGCCAGCAGTGACATGGCGATCAATCAGCCCCAGCATTTT.